The subject of this entry is one T cell receptor (beta chain). Its antigen remains unidentified. No much larger clonotype is one base removed from it; base qualities were not supplied. Genomic DNA was extracted from sorted cells with the QIAGEN DNeasy Blood and Tissue Kit for TCRbeta CDR3 sequencing. High-throughput TCRbeta CDR3 sequencing was carried out commercially through immunoSEQ, with PCR amplification with bias correction and internal controls included. In the source study's methods: A unique productive TCRbeta sequence was defined by the CDR3 nucleotide sequence when primers matched, and otherwise by the CDR3 amino acid sequence together with the Vbeta and Jbeta genes. To correct sorting error, sequences shared between sorted populations at a frequency ratio of 2:1 or less were removed; the rest were assigned to the higher population. A sequence was defined as donor-reactive if the sequence was expanded at least 5-fold in CFSE-low cells compared with unstimulated cells and had a frequency of at least 0.01% in CFSE-low cells. Repertoire divergence was quantified by Jensen-Shannon divergence calculated from the top 100 TCRbeta sequences ranked by frequency. For samples with multiple sequencing runs, sorting error was corrected in each run separately before the runs were combined. TCRdb retrieved this table from immuneACCESS and kept in-frame rearrangements only. Not all clones are present; in checked studies, unresolved V genes account for under half, and no reason is known for the remainder. That table is the source of V, J and clone size, and D and trimming were worked out from the DNA. This sample gives 200,000 to 300,000 clones in total; more than 65% of them show up just once. The top ten hold 0.5% to 0.65% of the sample.

Thawed PBMCs were FACS-sorted into unstimulated Tregs (CD4+CD25+CD127-), CD4+ non-Tregs (CD4+CD25-), CD4 cells and CD8 cells. Healthy control blood came either as purchased buffy coats or from healthy volunteers. Healthy control blood was processed to PBMCs by Ficoll density gradient and cryopreserved, and patient PBMCs were collected before and after transplant. The record originates from a study of Tregs in tolerant kidney transplant recipients (dated by TCRdb to about 2019). Looking at the study overall: The study applied TCRbeta sequencing to find donor-specific regulatory T cells before combined kidney and bone marrow transplantation and then followed those same cells after transplant. Several methods of expanding Tregs specific for an allogeneic donor were compared by TCRbeta repertoire sequencing in a few healthy controls. Findings and caveats that apply to the study as a whole: The most biologically relevant and donor-specific TCRbeta repertoire appeared to be identified by expanding Tregs with activated donor B cells. Biological reproducibility was not directly assessed, although technical replication error appeared to be minimal. Because the study included only a small number of patients, the results must be confirmed in larger populations and under other immunosuppression protocols.

Spanning cysteine to phenylalanine, the CDR3 consists of 13 amino acids. Kept here is only the CDR3 DNA, which spans 39 bases and is read in frame from base 1. V was cut back by 4 bases and J by 7 bases, leaving a gap of 14 bases between them. Looking up the germline V gene (reference sequence) yields CDR1 SGHNT and CDR2 YYREEE. The sample taken for sequencing was CD4+ T cells from blood. This clonotype was sampled from a human donor in good health. The chain links TRBV5-4 with TRBJ1-2; 6 matching bases give a weak D call of TRBD1. The CDR3 is CASSLPGQPGYTF. The sequenced DNA is TGTGCCAGCAGCCTCCCGGGACAACCTGGCTACACCTTC.